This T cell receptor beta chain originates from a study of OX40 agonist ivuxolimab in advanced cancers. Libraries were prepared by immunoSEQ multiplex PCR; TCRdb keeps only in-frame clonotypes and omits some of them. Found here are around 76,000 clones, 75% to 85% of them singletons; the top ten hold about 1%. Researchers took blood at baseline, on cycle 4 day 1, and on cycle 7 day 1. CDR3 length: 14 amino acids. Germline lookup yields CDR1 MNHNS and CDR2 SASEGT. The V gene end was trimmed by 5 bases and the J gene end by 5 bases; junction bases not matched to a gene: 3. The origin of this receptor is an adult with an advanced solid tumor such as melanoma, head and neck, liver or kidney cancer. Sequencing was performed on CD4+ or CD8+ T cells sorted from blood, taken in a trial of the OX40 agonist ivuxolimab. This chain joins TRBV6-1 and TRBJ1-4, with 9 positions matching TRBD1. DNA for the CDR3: TGTGCCAGCAGTTCCGGGACAGGGAATGAAAAACTGTTTTTT. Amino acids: CASSSGTGNEKLFF.